The 24 T cell receptor beta chains below were found in one sample sequenced in a study of blood T cell repertoires in COVID-19 (dated by TCRdb to the early 2020s). Library preparation used the immunoSEQ multiplex PCR assay. This immuneACCESS table, as held by TCRdb, lists in-frame sequences with V and J called but not all clones. Of the missing ones, under half trace to an unresolved V gene in checked studies; the others have no known cause. Recorded for this sample are about 180,000 clones; 70% to 90% of them occurred a single time. The ten largest clones take up 3.3% of the sample. The sequenced sample was peripheral blood. Receptors originate from a man aged 60 to 69 with acute or convalescent COVID-19.

The V and J genes are TRBV19 and TRBJ1-5; 8 bases are a match to TRBD1. The CDR3 contains 19 residues. Germline CDR1 LNHDA, CDR2 SQIVND (reference sequence). The V and J ends lost 5 bases and 5 bases, in that order; junction bases with no gene match: 20. CDR3 sequence (DNA): TGTGCCAGTAGTCCCATCCGGCCTGGGGCAGGGGGCGCGCATCAGCCCCAGCATTTT. Residues: CASSPIRPGAGGAHQPQHF.

This clone has just a few counts. The genes are TRBV7-2 and TRBJ1-2; no firm D call. The V end was cut by 2 bases, the J end by 4 bases, with 8 bases between. Germline CDR1 reads SGHTA; CDR2 reads FQGNSA. CDR3 length: 13 amino acids. The CDR3, as DNA: TGTGCCAGCAGCTTAAAGGAGGGCTATGGCTACACCTTC. It encodes CASSLKEGYGYTF.

V is TRBV5-6 and J is TRBJ2-2, with a possible D match to TRBD1 (5 bases). There are 17 residues in the CDR3. CDR1 is SGHDT, CDR2 YYEEEE, per germline. V lost 4 bases to trimming and J lost 3 bases, with 19 bases between them. The CDR3 nucleotides are TGTGCCAGCAGCGTGGCGACAGACCAGGGTGACACCGGGGAGCTGTTTTTT. As protein: CASSVATDQGDTGELFF.

CDR3 loop: CASRLQGASMNTEAFF. Written as DNA, the CDR3 is TGTGCCAGCAGGTTACAGGGGGCGTCCATGAACACTGAAGCTTTCTTT. This rearrangement joins TRBV28 to TRBJ1-1; 9 bases map to TRBD1. CDR1 is MDHEN and CDR2 is SYDVKM in the germline V gene. The CDR3 is made up of 16 amino acids. With V trimmed by 6 bases and J by 0 bases, 8 bases remained unmatched.

The V gene is TRBV2, the J gene TRBJ2-1; 12 bases map to TRBD2. CDR3 length: 15 residues. Germline V gene lookup returns CDR1 SNHLY and CDR2 FYNNEI. Germline trimming cut 6 bases from V and 6 bases from J; bases unmatched to any gene: 6. The CDR3 DNA follows: TGTGCCAGCAGAAGAGGGACTAGCGGGCTCAATGAGCAGTTCTTC. Amino acids: CASRRGTSGLNEQFF.

The gene calls are TRBV12-3 or TRBV12-4 and TRBJ1-6, with TRBD1 matching 9 bases. The J segment lost 9 bases and the V segment lost 8 bases, leaving 5 bases of the junction unmatched. The CDR3 spans 13 residues. CDR3 loop: CASSGTGLSPLHF. CDR3 nucleotides: TGTGCCAGCTCGGGGACAGGGCTTTCACCCCTCCACTTT.

The CDR3 loop reads CASSPPPGGRPTGELFF. As DNA, the CDR3 is TGTGCCAGCAGCCCCCCACCAGGCGGGAGGCCGACCGGGGAGCTGTTTTTT. The V and J genes are TRBV14 and TRBJ2-2, with 8 bases that match TRBD2. Germline CDR1 reads SGHDN; CDR2 reads FVKESK. This CDR3 has 17 amino acids. Trimming removed 4 bases from V and 5 bases from J; junction bases left unmatched: 12.

The rearrangement links TRBV12-3 or TRBV12-4 to TRBJ2-3; 7 bases agree with TRBD2. The J segment lost 2 bases and the V segment lost 10 bases, leaving 6 bases of the junction unmatched. CDR3 length equals 13 residues. This chain's CDR3 is CATESGITDTQYF. The CDR3 DNA reads as TGTGCCACCGAGAGCGGGATCACAGATACGCAGTATTTT.

A single count supports this clone. The chain recombines TRBV28 with TRBJ1-5; D gene unclear. CDR1 and CDR2 (germline): MDHEN, SYDVKM. The CDR3 sequence is 14 residues long. V lost 6 bases, J lost 0 bases, and 9 bases lay in between. The CDR3 sequence: CASRGGFSNQPQHF. DNA for the CDR3: TGTGCCAGCAGGGGAGGGTTTAGCAATCAGCCCCAGCATTTT.

The chain combines TRBV4-3 with TRBJ2-3; 7 bases align to TRBD1. J was trimmed by 2 bases and V by 1 base; bases with no gene match: 6. The germline gives CDR1 LGHNA, CDR2 YSLEER. CDR3 size: 16 residues. CDR3 sequence reads: CASSQATGANTDTQYF. DNA of the CDR3: TGCGCCAGCAGCCAAGCTACAGGGGCGAACACAGATACGCAGTATTTT.

The CDR3 coding sequence is TGTGCCAGCAGCCTAACAGGGAGATACAATCAGCCCCAGCATTTT. This sequence encodes CASSLTGRYNQPQHF. The chain couples TRBV7-8 to TRBJ1-5; D is possibly TRBD1 (6 bases). Germline CDR1 is SGHVS and CDR2 is FQNEAQ. Trimming took 5 bases from V and 3 from J, leaving 14 bases between them. The CDR3 sequence is 15 residues long.

The J gene is TRBJ1-6, the V gene TRBV7-2, with 7 bases identical to TRBD1. The CDR3 is 14 amino acids. V dropped 6 bases and J dropped 7; count of bases not matched to a gene: 6. Germline CDR1 reads SGHTA; CDR2 reads FQGNSA. CDR3 protein: CASRPGTVNSPLHF. The CDR3 DNA sequence: TGTGCCAGCAGACCCGGGACAGTAAATTCACCCCTCCACTTT.

The chain has TRBV25-1 and TRBJ1-4; the match to TRBD1 covers 8 bases. The CDR3 has 18 residues. Germline trimming cut 2 bases from V and 0 bases from J; bases unmatched to any gene: 8. Germline CDR1 and CDR2: MGHDK and SYGVNS. CDR3 loop: CASSESWTGTSTNEKLFF. The DNA for the CDR3 is TGTGCCAGCAGTGAAAGTTGGACAGGGACTTCAACTAATGAAAAACTGTTTTTT.

The CDR3 loop is CASSPTTSGILDSSYNEQFF. Here the CDR3 DNA reads TGTGCCAGCAGCCCAACGACTAGCGGGATACTAGATAGCTCCTACAATGAGCAGTTCTTC. The V call is TRBV7-3, the J call TRBJ2-1; 11 bases fit TRBD2. CDR3 size: 20 residues. Per germline, CDR1 SGHTA and CDR2 FQGTGA. V gave up 5 bases and J gave up 0 bases; unmatched junction bases: 15.

This chain joins TRBV28 and TRBJ2-7; 7 bases match TRBD1. The CDR3 has 14 amino acids. Trimming removed 6 bases from V and 5 bases from J; junction bases left unmatched: 10. Germline values: CDR1 MDHEN, CDR2 SYDVKM. CDR3 nucleotides: TGTGCCAGCAGCTCCACAGGGGAGAGGGACGAGCAGTACTTC. As protein: CASSSTGERDEQYF.

The rearrangement joins TRBV18 to TRBJ2-2, with D tentatively TRBD1 (5 bases). The CDR3 has 18 amino acids. The germline V gene encodes CDR1 KGHSH and CDR2 LQKENI. V shed 0 bases and J shed 6 bases, with 20 bases lying between them. DNA of the CDR3: TGTGCCAGCTCACCACCCTCACGCCAGGGCCGAACGGCCGGGGAGCTGTTTTTT. Translating it yields CASSPPSRQGRTAGELFF.

On this clone itself: One junction end does not reproduce the germline sequence, and a read error may be involved. This rearrangement joins TRBV29-1 to TRBJ2-7; the match to TRBD2 covers 7 bases. Germline CDR1 SQVTM, CDR2 ANQGSEA. The CDR3 is made up of 12 amino acids. CDR3 bases: TGCAGCGTTGAAGATAAGGCTAGCGGACCAAGCTTC. It yields the protein CSVEDKASGPSF.

This chain uses TRBV6-5 with TRBJ2-7; the match to TRBD2 covers 14 bases. The V segment lost 6 bases and the J segment 3 bases; nucleotides outside the gene matches: 1. In germline, CDR1 is MNHEY, CDR2 SVGAGI. This CDR3 comprises 14 residues. CDR3 in amino acids: CASRGLAGDYEQYF. The CDR3 nucleotides are TGTGCCAGCAGGGGACTAGCGGGAGACTACGAGCAGTACTTC.

The chain couples TRBV6-5 to TRBJ1-5; a weak D match, TRBD1 (6 bases). There are 14 residues in the CDR3. The germline V and J ends were trimmed by 6 bases and 4 bases, with 13 bases remaining between them. Looked up from germline, CDR1 is MNHEY and CDR2 is SVGAGI. The CDR3 loop reads CASRKGQLNQPQHF. The CDR3 DNA reads TGTGCCAGCAGGAAAGGACAGCTTAATCAGCCCCAGCATTTT.

The V and J genes are TRBV6-5 and TRBJ2-7; D is uncertain. The CDR3 spans 11 residues. The V gene lost 3 bases and the J gene lost 7 bases, with 7 bases spanning the gap. The germline V gene encodes CDR1 MNHEY and CDR2 SVGAGI. CDR3 region: CASSYLEEQYF. The CDR3 coding sequence is TGTGCCAGCAGTTATCTGGAGGAGCAGTACTTC.

The rearrangement links TRBV7-3 to TRBJ1-6, with D perhaps matching TRBD1 (5 bases). The germline V and J ends were trimmed by 4 bases and 10 bases, with 17 bases remaining between them. Germline CDR1 reads SGHTA; CDR2 reads FQGTGA. The CDR3 runs 15 residues. The CDR3 here is CASSSRAFPGSPLHF. CDR3 nucleotide sequence: TGTGCCAGCAGCTCCAGGGCCTTCCCAGGGTCACCCCTCCACTTT. Full variable domain (missing parts from reference TRBV7-3 and TRBJ1-6): GAGVSQTPSNKVTEKGKYVELRCDPISGHTALYWYRQSLGQGPEFLIYFQGTGAADDSGLPNDRFFAVRPEGSVSTLKIQRTERGDSAVYLCASSSRAFPGSPLHFGNGTRLTVT.

Regarding this clone: This specimen includes other DNA sequences encoding the same CDR3. The genes are TRBV7-3 and TRBJ2-3, with 8 bases fitting TRBD2. J gave up 0 bases and V 5 bases, and 1 base lay outside the gene matches. Germline values: CDR1 SGHTA, CDR2 FQGTGA. The CDR3 sequence is 14 residues long. The chain's CDR3 is CASSPSGSTDTQYF. The CDR3 region has the DNA TGTGCCAGCAGCCCTAGCGGGAGCACAGATACGCAGTATTTT.

This chain connects TRBV12-5 to TRBJ1-5; TRBD1 might be the D (5 bases). CDR1 and CDR2 (germline): LGHNT, FRNRAP. This CDR3 comprises 13 residues. Trimming stripped 1 base from V and 11 bases from J, with 12 bases between. For the CDR3, the DNA is TGTGCTAGTGGTTTGGACAGGTACACGGCCCAGCATTTT. It encodes CASGLDRYTAQHF. Looking up the rest from reference TRBV12-5 and TRBJ1-5 gives the full variable domain: DARVTQTPRHKVTEMGQEVTMRCQPILGHNTVFWYRQTMMQGLELLAYFRNRAPLDDSGMPKDRFSAEMPDATLATLKIQPSEPRDSAVYFCASGLDRYTAQHFGDGTRLSIL.

V is TRBV3-1 (or the pseudogene TRBV3-2) and J is TRBJ2-1, with D perhaps matching TRBD2 (6 bases). V was pared by 1 base and J by 10 bases, with 8 bases between. The germline V gene has CDR1 LGHDT and CDR2 YNNKEL (reference sequence). The CDR3 is 12 residues long. The CDR3 region has the DNA TGTGCCAGCAGCCAAGGACTAGTCGAGCAGTTCTTC. Translating it yields CASSQGLVEQFF.